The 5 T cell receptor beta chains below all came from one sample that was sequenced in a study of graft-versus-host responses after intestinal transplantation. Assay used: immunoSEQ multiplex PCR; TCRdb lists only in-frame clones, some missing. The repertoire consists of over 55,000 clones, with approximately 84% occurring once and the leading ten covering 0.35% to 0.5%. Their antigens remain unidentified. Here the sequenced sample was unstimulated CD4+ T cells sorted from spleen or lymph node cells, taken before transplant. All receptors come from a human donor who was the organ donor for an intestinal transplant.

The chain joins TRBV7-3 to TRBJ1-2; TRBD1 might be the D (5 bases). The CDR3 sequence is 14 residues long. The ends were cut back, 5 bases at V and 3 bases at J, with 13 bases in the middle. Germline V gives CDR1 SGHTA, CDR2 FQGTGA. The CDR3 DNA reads TGTGCCAGCAGCCCCGGGCCGGGGGACTATGGCTACACCTTC. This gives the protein CASSPGPGDYGYTF.

The CDR3 bases are TGTGCCAGCAGCTTCACGGGGGGAGGGGAAGAGACCCAGTACTTC. Protein sequence: CASSFTGGGEETQYF. The chain carries TRBV7-9 and TRBJ2-5, with 7 positions matching TRBD2. The CDR3 extends over 15 amino acids. CDR1 and CDR2 (germline): SEHNR, FQNEAQ (reference sequence). V shed 3 bases and J 3 bases; nucleotides not matched to a gene: 7.

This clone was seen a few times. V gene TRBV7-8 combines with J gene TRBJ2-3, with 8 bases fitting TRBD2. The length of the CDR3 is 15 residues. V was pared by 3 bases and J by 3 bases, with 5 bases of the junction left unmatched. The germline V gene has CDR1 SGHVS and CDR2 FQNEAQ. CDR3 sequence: CASSFGGGWTDTQYF. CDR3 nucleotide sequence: TGTGCCAGCAGCTTCGGCGGGGGGTGGACAGATACGCAGTATTTT.

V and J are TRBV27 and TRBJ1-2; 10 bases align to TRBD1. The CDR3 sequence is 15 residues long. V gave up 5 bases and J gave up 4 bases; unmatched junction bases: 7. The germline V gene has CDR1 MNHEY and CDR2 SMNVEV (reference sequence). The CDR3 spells CASSPRTGGVYGYTF. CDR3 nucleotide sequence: TGTGCCAGCAGTCCCCGGACAGGGGGGGTCTATGGCTACACCTTC.

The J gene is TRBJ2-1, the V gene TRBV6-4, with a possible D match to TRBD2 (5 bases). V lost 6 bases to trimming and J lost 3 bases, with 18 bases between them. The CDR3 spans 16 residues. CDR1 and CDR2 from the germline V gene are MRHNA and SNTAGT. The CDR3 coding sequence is TGTGCCAGCAGCGAACGCGAATTAGCGCGCTACAATGAGCAGTTCTTC. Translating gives CASSERELARYNEQFF.